This T cell receptor (beta chain) was retrieved from a study of T cell changes during pregnancy in multiple sclerosis. The protocol was immunoSEQ multiplex PCR, while the TCRdb copy is restricted to in-frame clones and leaves out a portion. The sample shows tens of thousands of clones, around 94% of them seen only once. On this clone: The same CDR3 also results from other DNA sequences found in this sample.

This sample comprised CD4+ T cells from peripheral blood mononuclear cells, obtained after pregnancy. This TCR came from a female donor with multiple sclerosis, enrolled in a pregnancy study.

DNA of the CDR3: TGTGCCAGCAGTTACTCGGGGGGCACTGAAGCTTTCTTT. Translated, it gives CASSYSGGTEAFF. V is TRBV6-5 and J is TRBJ1-1; tentative D call: TRBD1 (5 bases). This CDR3 has 13 amino acids. Trimming shortened V by 0 bases and J by 4 bases, and 6 bases separated the two germline ends. Germline V gene sequence: CDR1 MNHEY, CDR2 SVGAGI.